These T cell receptor beta chains were read from a single sample in a study of OX40 agonist ivuxolimab in advanced cancers. Only in-frame clones appear in the TCRdb table, and some are missing; sequencing was by immunoSEQ multiplex PCR. The repertoire holds tens of thousands of clones, with 80% to 90% as singletons. The sequencing used CD4+ or CD8+ T cells sorted from blood, collected in a trial of the OX40 agonist ivuxolimab. These receptors were obtained from an adult with an advanced solid tumor such as melanoma, head and neck, liver or kidney cancer. CDR3s include the opening cysteine and the closing phenylalanine or tryptophan. The D gene is left open where the match is weak. Clone size appears in some rows only: once, few, many, or a class for an expanded clone.

V gene	D gene	J gene	clone size	CDR3 DNA	CDR3 protein
TRBV6-4	TRBD1	TRBJ1-1	NA	TGTGCCAGCTCACAGGGGGCGGGCACTGAAGCTTTCTTT	CASSQGAGTEAFF
TRBV4-1	NA	TRBJ2-4	NA	TGCGCCAGCGCCCAGCTGTTAGCCAAAAACATTCAGTACTTC	CASAQLLAKNIQYF
TRBV19	NA	TRBJ1-1	few	TGTGCCAGTAGTACTTACAGGGAAGGTGAAGCTTTCTTT	CASSTYREGEAFF
TRBV5-4	NA	TRBJ1-4	NA	TGTGCCAGCAGCTCCCAGGGCCCCGGCGGTGAAAAACTGTTTTTT	CASSSQGPGGEKLFF
TRBV7-6	TRBD1	TRBJ2-7	once	TGTGCCAGCAGTAGACAGGGAAACTACGAGCAGTACTTC	CASSRQGNYEQYF
TRBV5-6	NA	TRBJ2-4	NA	TGTGCCAGCAGCCCCGACACTAGCCGAGACATTCAGTACTTC	CASSPDTSRDIQYF
TRBV5-1	TRBD2	TRBJ2-5	NA	TGCGCCAGCAGGCTGGCCCCTAGCGGGGGGTACCAAGAGACCCAGTACTTC	CASRLAPSGGYQETQYF
TRBV19	TRBD2	TRBJ2-3	NA	TGTGCCAGTAGTAGGCGACTAGCGTCAGATACGCAGTATTTT	CASSRRLASDTQYF
TRBV5-1	TRBD1	TRBJ2-5	NA	TGCGCCAGCAGCCAAACAGGGGACCAACAAGAGACCCAGTACTTC	CASSQTGDQQETQYF
TRBV5-1	NA	TRBJ1-2	NA	TGCGCCAGCAGCCCATGGACAGATTATGGCTACACCTTC	CASSPWTDYGYTF
TRBV6-1	TRBD1	TRBJ2-5	NA	TGTGCCAGCAGCCCACAGGGGGCGGGGGAGACCCAGTACTTC	CASSPQGAGETQYF
TRBV7-3	TRBD1	TRBJ2-5	NA	TGTGCCAGCAGCAAACGCAGGGGGGAGACCCAGTACTTC	CASSKRRGETQYF
TRBV6-1	NA	TRBJ1-2	NA	TGTGCCAGCAGTGAAACCCTGTTTTTGGTTCTTGCCATCTTC	CASSETLFLVLAIF
TRBV7-9	NA	TRBJ1-6	NA	TGTGCCAGCAGCTTACAACAGGGCCCACCCCTCCACTTT	CASSLQQGPPLHF
TRBV29-1	NA	TRBJ1-3	NA	TGCAGCGTTGACGATATATGGGACTCCTCTGGAAACACCATATATTTT	CSVDDIWDSSGNTIYF
TRBV5-5	TRBD1	TRBJ1-4	NA	TGTGCCAGCAGCCCAGAAGGGACAGGGGGGGAAAAACTGTTTTTT	CASSPEGTGGEKLFF
TRBV4-1	TRBD2	TRBJ2-3	NA	TGCGCCAGCAGCCCAGTCGGTACAGGGGTGACTAGCGGGGGAGGCACAGATACGCAGTATTTT	CASSPVGTGVTSGGGTDTQYF
TRBV7-2	TRBD2	TRBJ2-3	NA	TGTGCCAGCAGCTTTACTAGCGGGGCCACAGATACGCAGTATTTT	CASSFTSGATDTQYF
TRBV11-2	NA	TRBJ1-5	NA	TGTGCCAGCAGCCCCGCTAACGTCGGACTTGGGCAGCCCCAGCATTTT	CASSPANVGLGQPQHF
TRBV9	NA	TRBJ2-7	NA	TGTGCCAGCAGCCCCCAGACAGCCGTCTACGAGCAGTACTTC	CASSPQTAVYEQYF
TRBV25-1	NA	TRBJ2-7	NA	TGTGCCAGCAGTGAGAATATGGCTTCCCACGAGCAGTACTTC	CASSENMASHEQYF
TRBV6-6	NA	TRBJ1-1	NA	TGTGCCAGCAGTTACTCGGGGGCGAGAACTGAAGCTTTCTTT	CASSYSGARTEAFF
TRBV7-7	NA	TRBJ2-5	NA	TGTGCCAGCAGCTTAAGTCCGGGGCGGTTGGAGACCCAGTACTTC	CASSLSPGRLETQYF
TRBV28	NA	TRBJ2-1	once	TGTGCCAGCAGTTTAGGACAGCGCGATGAGCAGTTCTTC	CASSLGQRDEQFF
TRBV4-2	TRBD1	TRBJ1-1	NA	TGTGCCAGCAGCCAAGATAACAGGGGTAACACTGAAGCTTTCTTT	CASSQDNRGNTEAFF
TRBV11-2	NA	TRBJ1-5	NA	TGTGCCAGCAGCTTTGACCCTAGCAATCAGCCCCAGCATTTT	CASSFDPSNQPQHF
TRBV28	TRBD1	TRBJ1-6	few	TGTGCCAGCAGTCCCTGGGACAGGGTGTCTTCACCCCTCCACTTT	CASSPWDRVSSPLHF
TRBV29-1	NA	TRBJ1-1	NA	TGCAGCGTAGCCGGTTGGACTGAAGCTTTCTTT	CSVAGWTEAFF
TRBV7-8	NA	TRBJ1-2	NA	TGTGCCAGCAGACCCAGGGGAAACTATGGCTACACCTTC	CASRPRGNYGYTF
TRBV28	NA	TRBJ1-5	NA	TGTGCCAGCGGGGTGGAGAATCAGCCCCAGCATTTT	CASGVENQPQHF
TRBV19	TRBD1	TRBJ1-2	NA	TGTGCCAGTAGCCGCGTCCAAAGGGACAGGGAGAATGGCTACACCTTC	CASSRVQRDRENGYTF
TRBV7-2	NA	TRBJ1-6	NA	TGTGCCAGCAGCTTTGGACAGAGCTCCTATAATTCACCCCTCCACTTT	CASSFGQSSYNSPLHF
TRBV6-6	NA	TRBJ1-3	NA	TGTGCCAGCAGTCCGAGCCGGGACGGACTGGAGGACACCATATATTTT	CASSPSRDGLEDTIYF
TRBV18	TRBD2	TRBJ2-2	once	TGTGCCAGCTCCGGACTAGCGGGCACCGGGGAGCTGTTTTTT	CASSGLAGTGELFF
TRBV19	TRBD2	TRBJ2-1	NA	TGTGCCAGTAGTAGCGGGGGGGTTGTTAACAATGAGCAGTTCTTC	CASSSGGVVNNEQFF
TRBV5-1	NA	TRBJ2-7	NA	TGCGCCAGCAGCTTACAGGGGAGGTCCTACGAGCAGTACTTC	CASSLQGRSYEQYF
TRBV21-1	NA	TRBJ2-7	once	TGTGCCAGCAGGGGGACAGGGGTGTCGTACTTC	CASRGTGVSYF